This TCR beta chain was sequenced during a study of T-cell reconstitution after alpha-beta-depleted transplantation in children. Findings of the study overall: Recipient T cells and thymic progenitors that survived gave rise to the high TCRbeta diversity observed at day 60 in some patients. At one year after transplant, newly produced T cells mostly accounted for T-cell counts and diversity. Approximately two months post-transplant, alpha-beta T cells reportedly originated from several hundred expanded graft clones.

TCRbeta library preparation incorporated unique molecular identifiers. Each CDR3 protein gets one entry after TCRdb re-called the PCR reads with MiXCR. The top ten hold roughly 29% of the sample, which has 40,000 to 55,000 distinct CDR3 sequences, about 10% seen once. This clonotype has ten or more counts. Its cognate antigen is unknown. Trimming removed 6 bases at V and 6 bases at J, with 12 bases between. Germline values: CDR1 MNHEY, CDR2 SVGEGT. This CDR3 spans 12 amino acids. The sequencing here drew on PBMCs, mostly from graft donor cells, taken 60 days after TCRalphabeta/CD19-depleted stem cell transplant. The receptor comes from a male patient between 2 and 10 years old who had a stem cell transplant for chronic granulomatous disease, so the T cells may come from the graft donor. The J gene is TRBJ2-7, the V gene TRBV6-2 or TRBV6-3; D gene uncertain. DNA for the CDR3: TGTGCCAGCAGAGGGCCGGGCTTCGAGCAGTACTTC. The encoded protein is CASRGPGFEQYF.